This T cell receptor (beta chain) was documented in a study of blood T cell repertoires in COVID-19. Study-wide context: Acute and convalescent COVID-19 samples came from the United States, Italy and Spain.

V gave up 4 bases and J gave up 0 bases; unmatched junction bases: 13. This CDR3 has 18 residues. Per the germline V gene, CDR1 is WNHNN and CDR2 is SYGVQD (reference sequence). Here immunoSEQ multiplex PCR was the method, and the copy in TCRdb shows in-frame clones only, minus some. Of fewer than 200,000 clones listed, approximately 86% are singletons. This sequence joins TRBV10-1 and TRBJ1-1; 8 bases align to TRBD1. Sequenced input: peripheral blood. The sequence derives from a man between 45 and 60 years old with active or convalescent COVID-19. The CDR3 bases are TGCGCCAGCAGTGGGTCCGGCAGGGGGCCCTTTATGAACACTGAAGCTTTCTTT. It translates to CASSGSGRGPFMNTEAFF.